The 4 T cell receptor beta chains reported below all come from one sample, sequenced in a study of blood T cell repertoires in COVID-19. Profiled with immunoSEQ multiplex PCR; TCRdb holds only in-frame clones, not every one. The table lists some 200,000 clones, 92% of them singletons, with around 1.2% in the top ten. The sample taken for sequencing was peripheral blood. These receptors originate from a man in his thirties or forties with acute or convalescent COVID-19.

This rearrangement joins TRBV11-3 to TRBJ1-1, with 12 bases identical to TRBD1. The germline gives CDR1 SGHNT, CDR2 YENEEA. J was trimmed by 0 bases and V by 5 bases; bases with no gene match: 4. This CDR3 is 16 amino acids long. The CDR3 bases are TGTGCCAGCAGCCGGGGACAGGGGGCGATGAACACTGAAGCTTTCTTT. Protein product: CASSRGQGAMNTEAFF. The full variable domain, its missing parts supplied by reference TRBV11-3 and TRBJ1-1, is EAGVVQSPRYKIIEKKQPVAFWCNPISGHNTLYWYLQNLGQGPELLIRYENEEAVDDSQLPKDRFSAERLKGVDSTLKIQPAELGDSAVYLCASSRGQGAMNTEAFFGQGTRLTVV.

V is TRBV28 and J is TRBJ2-7, with TRBD2 identical over 16 bases. Germline CDR1 MDHEN, CDR2 SYDVKM. J lost 6 bases, V lost 6 bases, and 8 bases had no gene match. The CDR3 runs 16 residues. The CDR3 region is CASSPTGLAGGPEQYF. In nucleotides, the CDR3 is TGTGCCAGCAGCCCTACGGGACTAGCGGGAGGGCCCGAGCAGTACTTC.

The rearrangement joins TRBV3-1 (or the pseudogene TRBV3-2) to TRBJ2-7, with D perhaps TRBD2 (5 bases). V was trimmed by 1 base and J by 2 bases, leaving 15 bases between them. CDR3 size: 16 residues. Per germline, CDR1 LGHDT and CDR2 YNNKEL (reference sequence). Here the CDR3 DNA reads TGTGCCAGCAGCCAAGTTGAGGGCAGTCTGACCTACGAGCAGTACTTC. Its protein product is CASSQVEGSLTYEQYF.

The chain uses TRBV19 and TRBJ1-5, with D hard to call. Trimming shortened V by 3 bases and J by 0 bases, and 9 bases separated the two germline ends. CDR3 size: 15 residues. Germline V gene data show CDR1 as LNHDA and CDR2 as SQIVND (reference sequence). The CDR3 loop is CASSISVYSNQPQHF. CDR3 bases: TGTGCCAGTAGTATCTCCGTTTATAGCAATCAGCCCCAGCATTTT.